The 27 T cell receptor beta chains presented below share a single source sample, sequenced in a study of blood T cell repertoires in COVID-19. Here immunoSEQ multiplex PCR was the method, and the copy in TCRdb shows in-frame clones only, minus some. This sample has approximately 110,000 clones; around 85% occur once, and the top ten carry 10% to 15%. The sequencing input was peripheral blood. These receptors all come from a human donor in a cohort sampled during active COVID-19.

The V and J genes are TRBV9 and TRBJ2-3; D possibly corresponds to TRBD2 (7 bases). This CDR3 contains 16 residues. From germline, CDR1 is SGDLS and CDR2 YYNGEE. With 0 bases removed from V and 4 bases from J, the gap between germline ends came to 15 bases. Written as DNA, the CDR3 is TGTGCCAGCAGCGTAGTTGGTCGGGGGGCGGCAGATACGCAGTATTTT. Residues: CASSVVGRGAADTQYF.

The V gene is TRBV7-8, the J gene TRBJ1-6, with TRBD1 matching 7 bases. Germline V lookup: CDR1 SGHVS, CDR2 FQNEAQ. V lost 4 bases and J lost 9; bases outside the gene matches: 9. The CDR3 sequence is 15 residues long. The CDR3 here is CASSSADRVGSPLHF. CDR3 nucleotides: TGTGCCAGCAGCTCTGCTGACAGGGTGGGTTCACCCCTCCACTTT.

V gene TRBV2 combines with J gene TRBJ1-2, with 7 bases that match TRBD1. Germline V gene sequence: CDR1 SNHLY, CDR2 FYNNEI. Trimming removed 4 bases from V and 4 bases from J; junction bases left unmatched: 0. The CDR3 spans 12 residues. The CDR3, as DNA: TGTGCCAGCAGTGGGACAGGCTATGGCTACACCTTC. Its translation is CASSGTGYGYTF.

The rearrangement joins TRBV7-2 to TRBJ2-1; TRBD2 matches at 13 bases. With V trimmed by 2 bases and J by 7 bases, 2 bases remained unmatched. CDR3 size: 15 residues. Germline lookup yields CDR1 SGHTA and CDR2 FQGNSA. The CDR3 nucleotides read TGTGCCAGCAGCTTAAAACTAGCGGGGGGGAATGAGCAGTTCTTC. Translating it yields CASSLKLAGGNEQFF.

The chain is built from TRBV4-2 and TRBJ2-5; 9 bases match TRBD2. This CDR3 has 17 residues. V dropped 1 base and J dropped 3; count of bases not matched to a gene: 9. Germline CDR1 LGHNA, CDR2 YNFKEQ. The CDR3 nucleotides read TGTGCCAGCAGCCAAGGCCCCGGGGTAGCGGGGGAAGAGACCCAGTACTTC. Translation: CASSQGPGVAGEETQYF.

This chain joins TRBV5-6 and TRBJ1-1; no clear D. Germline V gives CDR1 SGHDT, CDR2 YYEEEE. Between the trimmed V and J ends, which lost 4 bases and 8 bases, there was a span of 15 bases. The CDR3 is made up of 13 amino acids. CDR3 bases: TGTGCCAGCAGCCTATCGGGGAGCTTCGAAGCTTTCTTT. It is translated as CASSLSGSFEAFF.

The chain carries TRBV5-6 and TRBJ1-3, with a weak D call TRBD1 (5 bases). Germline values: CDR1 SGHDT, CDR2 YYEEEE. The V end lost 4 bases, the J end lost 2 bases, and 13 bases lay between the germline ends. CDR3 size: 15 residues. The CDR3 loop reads CASSPSTAPGNTIYF. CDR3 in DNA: TGTGCCAGCAGCCCGTCGACAGCTCCTGGAAACACCATATATTTT.

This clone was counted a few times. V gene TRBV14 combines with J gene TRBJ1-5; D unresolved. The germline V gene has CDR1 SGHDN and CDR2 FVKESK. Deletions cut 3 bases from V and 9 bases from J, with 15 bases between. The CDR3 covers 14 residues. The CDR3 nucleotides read TGTGCCAGCAGCCATTCAGTCGGTGGCGGGCCCCAGCATTTT. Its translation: CASSHSVGGGPQHF.

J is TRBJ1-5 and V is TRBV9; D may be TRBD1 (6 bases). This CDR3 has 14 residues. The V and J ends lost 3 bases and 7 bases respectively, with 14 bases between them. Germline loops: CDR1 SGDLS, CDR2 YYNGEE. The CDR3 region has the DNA TGTGCCAGCAGCGCGGCTTCTGACAGGCAGCCCCAGCATTTT. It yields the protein CASSAASDRQPQHF.

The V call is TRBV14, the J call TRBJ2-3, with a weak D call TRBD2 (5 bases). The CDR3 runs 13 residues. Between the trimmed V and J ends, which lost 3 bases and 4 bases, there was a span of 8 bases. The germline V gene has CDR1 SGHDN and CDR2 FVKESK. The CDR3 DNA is TGTGCCAGCAGCCAGGAACTAGCAGATACGCAGTATTTT. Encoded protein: CASSQELADTQYF.

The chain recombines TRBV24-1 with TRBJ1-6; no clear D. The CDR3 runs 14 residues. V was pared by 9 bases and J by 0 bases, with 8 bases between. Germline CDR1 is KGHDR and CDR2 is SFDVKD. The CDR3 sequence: CATQERSYNSPLHF. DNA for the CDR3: TGTGCCACCCAAGAGCGCTCCTATAATTCACCCCTCCACTTT.

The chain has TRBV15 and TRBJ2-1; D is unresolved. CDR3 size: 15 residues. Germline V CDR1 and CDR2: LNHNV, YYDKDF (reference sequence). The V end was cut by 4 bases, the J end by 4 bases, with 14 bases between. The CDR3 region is CATSIEKESYNEQFF. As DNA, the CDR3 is TGTGCCACCAGCATTGAAAAAGAGAGTTACAATGAGCAGTTCTTC.

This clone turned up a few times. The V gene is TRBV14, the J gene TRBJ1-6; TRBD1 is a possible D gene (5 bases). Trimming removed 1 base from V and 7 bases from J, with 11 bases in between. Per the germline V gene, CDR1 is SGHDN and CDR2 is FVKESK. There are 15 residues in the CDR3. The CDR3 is CASSQVTGGNSPLHF. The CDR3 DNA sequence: TGTGCCAGCAGCCAAGTCACAGGAGGGAATTCACCCCTCCACTTT.

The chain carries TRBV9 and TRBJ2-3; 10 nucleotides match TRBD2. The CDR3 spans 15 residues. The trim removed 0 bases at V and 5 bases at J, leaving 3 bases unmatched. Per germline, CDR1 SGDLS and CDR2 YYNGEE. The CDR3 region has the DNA TGTGCCAGCAGCGTAGTAGCGGGGGGTATAGATACGCAGTATTTT. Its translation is CASSVVAGGIDTQYF.

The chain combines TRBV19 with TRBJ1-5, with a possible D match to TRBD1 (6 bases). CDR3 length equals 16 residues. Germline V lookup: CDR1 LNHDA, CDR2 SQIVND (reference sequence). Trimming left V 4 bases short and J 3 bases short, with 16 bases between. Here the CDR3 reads CASSRDNGQVNQPQHF. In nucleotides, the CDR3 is TGTGCCAGTAGTAGGGACAACGGGCAGGTCAATCAGCCCCAGCATTTT.

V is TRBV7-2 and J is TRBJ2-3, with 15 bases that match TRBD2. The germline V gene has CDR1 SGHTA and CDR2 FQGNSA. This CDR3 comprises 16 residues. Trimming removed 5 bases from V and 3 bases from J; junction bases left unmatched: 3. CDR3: CASSTGTSGGTDTQYF. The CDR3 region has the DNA TGTGCCAGCAGCACCGGGACTAGCGGGGGGACAGATACGCAGTATTTT.

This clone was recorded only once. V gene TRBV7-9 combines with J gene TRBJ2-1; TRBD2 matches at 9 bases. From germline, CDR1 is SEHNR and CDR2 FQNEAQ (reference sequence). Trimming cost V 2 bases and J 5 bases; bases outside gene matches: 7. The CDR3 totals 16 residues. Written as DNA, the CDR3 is TGTGCCAGCAGCTTATTGGGACTAGCTATACACAATGAGCAGTTCTTC. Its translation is CASSLLGLAIHNEQFF.

CDR3 protein: CASSPLVWDISGANVLTF. The CDR3 DNA reads TGTGCCAGCAGCCCCCTGGTCTGGGACATCTCTGGGGCCAACGTCCTGACTTTC. This chain links TRBV9 with TRBJ2-6; D perhaps matches TRBD1 (6 bases). V was shortened by 4 bases and J by 0 bases, with 17 bases between the two germline ends. The germline CDR1 and CDR2 sequences are SGDLS and YYNGEE. The CDR3 totals 18 residues.

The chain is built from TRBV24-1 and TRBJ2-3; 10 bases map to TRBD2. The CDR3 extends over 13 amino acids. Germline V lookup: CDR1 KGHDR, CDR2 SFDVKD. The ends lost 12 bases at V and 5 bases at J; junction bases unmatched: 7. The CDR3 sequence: CAVSGGAKDTQYF. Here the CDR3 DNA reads TGTGCCGTGAGCGGGGGGGCTAAAGATACGCAGTATTTT.

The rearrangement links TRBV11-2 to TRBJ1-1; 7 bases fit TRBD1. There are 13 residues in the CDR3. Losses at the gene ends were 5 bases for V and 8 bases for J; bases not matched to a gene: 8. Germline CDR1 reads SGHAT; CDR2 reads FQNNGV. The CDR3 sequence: CASSPGQGVEAFF. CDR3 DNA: TGTGCCAGCAGCCCAGGTCAGGGGGTGGAAGCTTTCTTT. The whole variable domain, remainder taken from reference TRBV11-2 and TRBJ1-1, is EAGVAQSPRYKIIEKRQSVAFWCNPISGHATLYWYQQILGQGPKLLIQFQNNGVVDDSQLPKDRFSAERLKGVDSTLKIQPAKLEDSAVYLCASSPGQGVEAFFGQGTRLTVV.

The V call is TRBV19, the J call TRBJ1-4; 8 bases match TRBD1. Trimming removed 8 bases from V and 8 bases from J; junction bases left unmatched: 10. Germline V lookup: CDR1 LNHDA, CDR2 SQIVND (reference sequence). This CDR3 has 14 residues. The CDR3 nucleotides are TGTGCCAGTGAGCCGGGACAGGAGGGGGAAAAACTGTTTTTT. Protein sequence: CASEPGQEGEKLFF.

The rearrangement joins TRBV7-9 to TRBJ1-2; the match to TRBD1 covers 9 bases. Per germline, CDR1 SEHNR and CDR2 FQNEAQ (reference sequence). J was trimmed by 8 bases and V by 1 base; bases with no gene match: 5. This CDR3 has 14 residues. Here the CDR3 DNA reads TGTGCCAGCAGCTTAGGGGGGACAGGGTACGGCTACACCTTC. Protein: CASSLGGTGYGYTF. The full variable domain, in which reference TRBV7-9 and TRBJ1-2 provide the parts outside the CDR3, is DTGVSQNPRHKITKRGQNVTFRCDPISEHNRLYWYRQTLGQGPEFLTYFQNEAQLEKSRLLSDRFSAERPKGSFSTLEIQRTEQGDSAMYLCASSLGGTGYGYTFGSGTRLTVV.

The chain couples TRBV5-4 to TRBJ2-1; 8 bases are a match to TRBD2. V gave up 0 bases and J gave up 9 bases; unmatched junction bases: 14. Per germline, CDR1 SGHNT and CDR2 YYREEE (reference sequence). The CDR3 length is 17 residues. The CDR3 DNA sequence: TGTGCCAGCAGCTTGGCCGCCGGACGGGGGGGCCTGAGTGAGCAGTTCTTC. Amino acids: CASSLAAGRGGLSEQFF.

The CDR3 bases are TGTGCCAGCAGCTATGGAGACGGGACAGGCTTCTCTGGAAACACCATATATTTT. This codes for CASSYGDGTGFSGNTIYF. The chain is built from TRBV5-6 and TRBJ1-3; 8 nucleotides line up with TRBD1. V lost 3 bases, J lost 0 bases, and 11 bases stayed unmatched. The CDR3 has 18 amino acids. CDR1 and CDR2 (germline): SGHDT, YYEEEE. Together with reference TRBV5-6 and TRBJ1-3, the CDR3 gives the full variable domain: DAGVTQSPTHLIKTRGQQVTLRCSPKSGHDTVSWYQQALGQGPQFIFQYYEEEERQRGNFPDRFSGHQFPNYSSELNVNALLLGDSALYLCASSYGDGTGFSGNTIYFGEGSWLTVV.

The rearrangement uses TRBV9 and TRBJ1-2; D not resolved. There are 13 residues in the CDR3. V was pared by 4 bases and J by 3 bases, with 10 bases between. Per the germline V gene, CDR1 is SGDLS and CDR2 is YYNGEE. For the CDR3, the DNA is TGTGCCAGCAGCTCCGACGGGTACTATGGCTACACCTTC. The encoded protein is CASSSDGYYGYTF.

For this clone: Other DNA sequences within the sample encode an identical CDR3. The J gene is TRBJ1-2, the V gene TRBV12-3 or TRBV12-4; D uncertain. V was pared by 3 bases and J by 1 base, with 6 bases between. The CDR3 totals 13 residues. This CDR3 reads CASSLEGNYGYTF. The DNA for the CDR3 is TGTGCCAGCAGTTTGGAGGGTAACTATGGCTACACCTTC.

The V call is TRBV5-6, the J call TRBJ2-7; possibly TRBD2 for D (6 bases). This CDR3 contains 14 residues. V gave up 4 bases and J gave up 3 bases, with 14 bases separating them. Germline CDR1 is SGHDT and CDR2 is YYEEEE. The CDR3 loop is CASSIPGTYYEQYF. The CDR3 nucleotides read TGTGCCAGCAGCATTCCCGGGACTTACTACGAGCAGTACTTC.